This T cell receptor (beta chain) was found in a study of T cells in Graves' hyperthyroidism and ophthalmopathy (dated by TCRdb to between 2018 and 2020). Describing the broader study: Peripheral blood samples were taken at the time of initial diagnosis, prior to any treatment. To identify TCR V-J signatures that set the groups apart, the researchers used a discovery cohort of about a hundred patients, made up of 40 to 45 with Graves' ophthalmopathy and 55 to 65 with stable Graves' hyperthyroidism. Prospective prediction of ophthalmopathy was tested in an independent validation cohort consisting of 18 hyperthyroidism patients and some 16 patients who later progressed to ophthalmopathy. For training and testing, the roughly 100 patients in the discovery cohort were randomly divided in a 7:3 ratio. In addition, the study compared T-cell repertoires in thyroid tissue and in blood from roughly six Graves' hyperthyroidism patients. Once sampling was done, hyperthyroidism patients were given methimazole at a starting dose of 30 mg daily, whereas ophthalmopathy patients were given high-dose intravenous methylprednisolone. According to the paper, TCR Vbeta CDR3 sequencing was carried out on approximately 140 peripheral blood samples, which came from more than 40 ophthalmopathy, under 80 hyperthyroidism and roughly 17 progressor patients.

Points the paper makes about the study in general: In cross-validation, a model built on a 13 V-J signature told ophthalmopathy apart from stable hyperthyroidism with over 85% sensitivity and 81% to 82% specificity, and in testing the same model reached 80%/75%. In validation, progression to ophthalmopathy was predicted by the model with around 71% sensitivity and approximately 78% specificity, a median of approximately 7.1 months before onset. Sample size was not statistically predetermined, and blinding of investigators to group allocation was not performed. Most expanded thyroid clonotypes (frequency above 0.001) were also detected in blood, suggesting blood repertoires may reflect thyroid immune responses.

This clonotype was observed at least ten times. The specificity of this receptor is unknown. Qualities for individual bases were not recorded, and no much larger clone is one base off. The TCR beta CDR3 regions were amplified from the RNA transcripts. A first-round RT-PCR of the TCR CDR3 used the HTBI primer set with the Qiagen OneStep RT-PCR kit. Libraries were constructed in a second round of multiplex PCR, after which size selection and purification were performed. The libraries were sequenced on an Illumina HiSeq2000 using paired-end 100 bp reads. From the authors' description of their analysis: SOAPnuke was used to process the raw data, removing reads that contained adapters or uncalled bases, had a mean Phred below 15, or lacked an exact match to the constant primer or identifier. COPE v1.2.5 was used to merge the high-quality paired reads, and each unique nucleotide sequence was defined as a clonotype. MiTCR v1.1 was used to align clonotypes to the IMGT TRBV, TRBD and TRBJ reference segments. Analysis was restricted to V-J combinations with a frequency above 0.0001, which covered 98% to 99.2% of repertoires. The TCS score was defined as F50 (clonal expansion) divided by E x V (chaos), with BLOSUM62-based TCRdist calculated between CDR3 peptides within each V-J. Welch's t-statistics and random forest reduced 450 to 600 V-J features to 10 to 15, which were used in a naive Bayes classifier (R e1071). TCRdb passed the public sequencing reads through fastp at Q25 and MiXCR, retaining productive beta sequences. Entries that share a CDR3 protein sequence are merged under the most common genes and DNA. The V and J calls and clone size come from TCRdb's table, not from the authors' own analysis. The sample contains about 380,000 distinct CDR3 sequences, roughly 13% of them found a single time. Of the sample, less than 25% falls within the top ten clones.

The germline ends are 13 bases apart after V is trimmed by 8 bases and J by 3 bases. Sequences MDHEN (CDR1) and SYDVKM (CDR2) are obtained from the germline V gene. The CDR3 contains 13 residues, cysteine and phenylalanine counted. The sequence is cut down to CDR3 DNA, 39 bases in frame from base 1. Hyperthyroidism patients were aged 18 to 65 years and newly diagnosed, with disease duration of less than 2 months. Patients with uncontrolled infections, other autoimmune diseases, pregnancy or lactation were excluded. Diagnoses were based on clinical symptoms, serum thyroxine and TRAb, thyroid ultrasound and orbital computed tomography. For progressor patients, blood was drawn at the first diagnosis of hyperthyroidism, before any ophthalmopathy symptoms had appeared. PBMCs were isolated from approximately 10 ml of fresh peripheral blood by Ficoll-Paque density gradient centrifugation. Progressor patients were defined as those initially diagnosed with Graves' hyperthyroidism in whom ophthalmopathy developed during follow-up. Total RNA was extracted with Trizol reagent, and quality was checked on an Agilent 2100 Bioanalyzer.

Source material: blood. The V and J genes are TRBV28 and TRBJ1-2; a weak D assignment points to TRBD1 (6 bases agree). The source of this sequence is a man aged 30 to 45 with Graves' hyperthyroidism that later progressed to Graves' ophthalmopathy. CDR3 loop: CASGIGGYYGYTF. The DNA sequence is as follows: TGTGCCAGCGGGATAGGGGGATACTATGGCTACACCTTC.